Below, 14 T cell receptor beta chains from the same sample are listed, as sequenced in a study of shared clonotypes between healthy human individuals. The data were produced by immunoSEQ multiplex PCR, yet TCRdb's version contains in-frame clones alone and is incomplete. The repertoire consists of 2 million or so clones, with 85% to 95% occurring once and the leading ten covering 0.1% to 0.15%. Sequencing was carried out using naive CD4+ T cells sorted from blood. Subset noted: CD45RA+ positively selected. The receptors derive from a man between 18 and 35 years old in good health.

This sequence joins TRBV27 and TRBJ1-1, with TRBD1 identical over 7 bases. With V trimmed by 7 bases and J by 0 bases, 5 bases remained unmatched. Germline CDR1 reads MNHEY; CDR2 reads SMNVEV (reference sequence). This CDR3 comprises 14 residues. The CDR3, as DNA: TGTGCCAGCAAGAGACAGGGACTGAACACTGAAGCTTTCTTT. Protein: CASKRQGLNTEAFF.

The rearrangement joins TRBV2 to TRBJ1-2; D is ambiguous. Trimming removed 6 bases at V and 8 bases at J, with 19 bases between. CDR3 length: 14 amino acids. Per the germline V gene, CDR1 is SNHLY and CDR2 is FYNNEI. The DNA for the CDR3 is TGTGCCAGCAGACCGGGTTCCGTCGGGGAGGGCTACACCTTC. Translation: CASRPGSVGEGYTF.

The rearrangement joins TRBV18 to TRBJ1-3; D is ambiguous. Between the trimmed V and J ends, which lost 3 bases and 0 bases, there was a span of 12 bases. The CDR3 totals 16 residues. Germline values: CDR1 KGHSH, CDR2 LQKENI. The CDR3 protein is CASSPEAGSSGNTIYF. The CDR3 coding sequence is TGTGCCAGCTCACCGGAGGCAGGAAGCTCTGGAAACACCATATATTTT.

J is TRBJ1-5 and V is TRBV30; 8 bases agree with TRBD1. There are 13 residues in the CDR3. The J segment lost 11 bases and the V segment lost 2 bases, leaving 8 bases of the junction unmatched. In germline, CDR1 is GTSNPN, CDR2 SVGIG (reference sequence). The CDR3 nucleotides read TGTGCCTGGAGTCGTGACAGGGGAGGCTCCCAGCATTTT. This sequence encodes CAWSRDRGGSQHF.

V gene TRBV10-3 combines with J gene TRBJ2-7; D gene unclear. The CDR3 sequence is 11 residues long. Germline V CDR1 and CDR2: ENHRY, SYGVKD. Deletions cut 8 bases from V and 3 bases from J, with 8 bases between. For the CDR3, the DNA is TGTGCCATCGCAAACTTCTACGAGCAGTACTTC. Translation: CAIANFYEQYF.

V is TRBV5-4 and J is TRBJ2-3; D possibly corresponds to TRBD2 (6 bases). The CDR3 spans 16 residues. Germline CDR1 and CDR2: SGHNT and YYREEE (reference sequence). The V and J ends lost 0 bases and 0 bases respectively, with 11 bases between them. The CDR3 sequence: CASSLARRGSTDTQYF. The CDR3 DNA reads TGTGCCAGCAGCTTGGCGAGGAGGGGTAGCACAGATACGCAGTATTTT.

This clone showed up just once. A read error may produce the germline difference seen at one junction end. J is TRBJ2-5 and V is TRBV7-7; 8 bases line up with TRBD2. From germline, CDR1 is SSHAT and CDR2 FNYEAQ (reference sequence). This CDR3 has 19 amino acids. The CDR3 sequence: CASSLEEGVERESRKTQYF. The CDR3 DNA sequence: TGTGCTAGCAGCTTAGAAGAAGGGGTTGAGCGGGAGTCTAGAAAGACCCAGTACTTC.

The chain couples TRBV5-8 to TRBJ1-1; no reliable D call. The germline V and J ends were trimmed by 2 bases and 8 bases, with 4 bases remaining between them. CDR3 length equals 10 residues. Germline CDR1 SGHTS, CDR2 YDEGEE. CDR3 sequence: CASSFREAFF. CDR3 coding DNA: TGTGCCAGCAGCTTCAGGGAAGCTTTCTTT.

The V gene is TRBV5-1, the J gene TRBJ2-3, with a weak D call TRBD1 (6 bases). CDR1 and CDR2 from the germline V gene are SGHRS and YFSETQ. Trimming removed 4 bases at V and 3 bases at J, with 12 bases between. This CDR3 comprises 14 residues. CDR3 nucleotides: TGCGCCAGCAGCCCCCGGGACACAACAGATACGCAGTATTTT. Encoded protein: CASSPRDTTDTQYF.

On this clone: A much bigger clone sits one base away, suggesting this may be a read error. The CDR3 here is CASSSTGGGNTGAFF. The CDR3 DNA reads as TGTGCCAGCAGCTCGACAGGGGGCGGTAACACTGGAGCTTTCTTT. The chain is built from TRBV7-9 and TRBJ1-1; TRBD1 agrees at 10 bases. Germline V CDR1 and CDR2: SEHNR, FQNEAQ (reference sequence). This CDR3 region has 15 residues.

V is TRBV2 and J is TRBJ2-5, with 7 bases lining up with TRBD1. The CDR3 runs 16 residues. The germline V gene has CDR1 SNHLY and CDR2 FYNNEI. Losses at the gene ends were 3 bases for V and 3 bases for J; bases not matched to a gene: 10. The CDR3 loop reads CASSDEVFGTEETQYF. The CDR3, as DNA: TGTGCCAGCAGTGATGAGGTCTTCGGGACAGAAGAGACCCAGTACTTC.

This chain uses TRBV10-2 with TRBJ2-7; TRBD1 aligns across 10 bases. Per the germline V gene, CDR1 is WSHSY and CDR2 is SAAADI. V was clipped by 5 bases and J by 4 bases; unmatched bases: 8. This CDR3 contains 15 residues. Written as DNA, the CDR3 is TGCGCCAGCAGTCCGACAGGGGGCGCAAGGTACGAGCAGTACTTC. This sequence encodes CASSPTGGARYEQYF.

The rearrangement links TRBV28 to TRBJ1-4, with D possibly being TRBD1 (5 bases). The CDR3 totals 16 residues. Germline CDR1 MDHEN, CDR2 SYDVKM. Between the trimmed V and J ends, which lost 5 bases and 0 bases, there was a span of 13 bases. CDR3 amino acids: CASSPQGGPTNEKLFF. Written as DNA, the CDR3 is TGTGCCAGCAGTCCGCAGGGAGGGCCAACTAATGAAAAACTGTTTTTT.

This chain connects TRBV19 to TRBJ2-3, with D possibly TRBD2 on 5 matching bases. CDR3 size: 11 residues. The germline V and J ends were trimmed by 7 bases and 14 bases, with 16 bases remaining between them. Germline V lookup: CDR1 LNHDA, CDR2 SQIVND (reference sequence). Here the CDR3 reads CASTAGLDSYF. CDR3 in DNA: TGTGCCAGTACGGCTGGACTTGACTCGTATTTT.